These T cell receptor beta chains were read from a single sample in a study of blood T cells in healthy people across ages. TCRdb ran MiXCR on the 5' RACE reads and lists one entry per CDR3 protein. The repertoire includes about 1,400,000 distinct CDR3 sequences, 42% of them detected once, and approximately 7.9% sits in the top ten. Sequenced material: blood. These receptors originate from a woman between 18 and 29 years old in good health. CDR3s include the opening cysteine and the closing phenylalanine or tryptophan. D genes are given only for firm matches. Part of the rows lack a size; the others show once, few, many or a class for expanded clones.

CDR3 DNA: TGCAGTGTGGGGCCCCCCACAGATACGCAGTATTTT
CDR3 protein: CSVGPPTDTQYF
J gene: TRBJ2-3
D gene: NA
V gene: TRBV20-1
clone size: NA

CDR3 DNA: TGTGCCAGCAGTCTAGCGGGGGGCAGAGAGACCCAGTTCTTC
CDR3 protein: CASSLAGGRETQFF
J gene: TRBJ2-1
D gene: TRBD2
V gene: TRBV6-5
clone size: NA

CDR3 DNA: TGTGCCAGCAGCTTGGGGTCGAGAGCTCCAGATACGCAGTATTTT
CDR3 protein: CASSLGSRAPDTQYF
J gene: TRBJ2-3
D gene: NA
V gene: TRBV7-9
clone size: NA

CDR3 DNA: TGCGCCAGCAGCAGCCGGCCATCTCCCCAAGAGACCCGGTACTTC
CDR3 protein: CASSSRPSPQETRYF
J gene: TRBJ2-5
D gene: NA
V gene: TRBV5-1
clone size: NA

CDR3 DNA: TGTGCCAGCTCCTCCCAGGACGGAAACTACACCTTC
CDR3 protein: CASSSQDGNYTF
J gene: TRBJ1-2
D gene: NA
V gene: TRBV6-1
clone size: NA

CDR3 DNA: TGTGCCATCAGTGAAGGAGAGGGCTATGGCTACACCTTC
CDR3 protein: CAISEGEGYGYTF
J gene: TRBJ1-2
D gene: NA
V gene: TRBV10-3
clone size: few

CDR3 DNA: TGCGCCGGACGGATCGGGGGGGCCGAGACAGATACGCAGTATTTT
CDR3 protein: CAGRIGGAETDTQYF
J gene: TRBJ2-3
D gene: TRBD2
V gene: TRBV5-1
clone size: NA

CDR3 DNA: TGCGCCAGCAGTGAGTCGCCCCTCGCAACAGATACGCAGTATTTT
CDR3 protein: CASSESPLATDTQYF
J gene: TRBJ2-3
D gene: NA
V gene: TRBV10-1
clone size: NA

CDR3 DNA: TGTGCCAGCAGTTTATCCGGGACTAGCGGGGTTAAGGGGGCCAAAAACATTCAGTACTTC
CDR3 protein: CASSLSGTSGVKGAKNIQYF
J gene: TRBJ2-4
D gene: TRBD2
V gene: TRBV27
clone size: few

CDR3 DNA: TGTGCCAGCAGTTGGAGAGACAGGGCTCTAACAGATACGCAGTATTTT
CDR3 protein: CASSWRDRALTDTQYF
J gene: TRBJ2-3
D gene: TRBD1
V gene: TRBV28
clone size: NA

CDR3 DNA: TGTGCCAGCACCCAGGTCGTAGCGGGGGACAATGAGCAGTTCTTC
CDR3 protein: CASTQVVAGDNEQFF
J gene: TRBJ2-1
D gene: TRBD2
V gene: TRBV3-1
clone size: NA

CDR3 DNA: TGTGCCATCAGTGACTCCGGGACAGGGGGATCCTCTAATGAAAAACTGTTTTTT
CDR3 protein: CAISDSGTGGSSNEKLFF
J gene: TRBJ1-4
D gene: TRBD1
V gene: TRBV10-3
clone size: NA

CDR3 DNA: TGTGCCAGCAGCTTTCCCGGGACGGGAGGCTACGAGCAGTACTTC
CDR3 protein: CASSFPGTGGYEQYF
J gene: TRBJ2-7
D gene: TRBD2
V gene: TRBV7-9
clone size: few

CDR3 DNA: TGTGCCAGCAGTGGGTTAGCTAACTATGGCTACACCTTC
CDR3 protein: CASSGLANYGYTF
J gene: TRBJ1-2
D gene: NA
V gene: TRBV25-1
clone size: few

CDR3 DNA: TGTGCCAGCAGCCAATTTGTCTCGACCAGCGGAGATACGCAGTATTTT
CDR3 protein: CASSQFVSTSGDTQYF
J gene: TRBJ2-3
D gene: NA
V gene: TRBV3-1
clone size: few

CDR3 DNA: TGTGCCAGCTGGAAAGTGGGAGTTGAGCAGTTCTTC
CDR3 protein: CASWKVGVEQFF
J gene: TRBJ2-1
D gene: NA
V gene: TRBV6-2/TRBV6-3
clone size: few

CDR3 DNA: TGTGCCAGCAGTGTCTTACGGACACAAGAGACTCAGTACTTC
CDR3 protein: CASSVLRTQETQYF
J gene: TRBJ2-5
D gene: NA
V gene: TRBV2
clone size: NA

CDR3 DNA: TGTGCCAGCAGTCGGCGGCGGACCTCAGATACGCAGTATTTT
CDR3 protein: CASSRRRTSDTQYF
J gene: TRBJ2-3
D gene: NA
V gene: TRBV6-5
clone size: few

CDR3 DNA: TGTGCCAGCAGTTTGGGGGGGACGAACACCGGGGAGCTGTTTTTT
CDR3 protein: CASSLGGTNTGELFF
J gene: TRBJ2-2
D gene: TRBD2
V gene: TRBV5-1
clone size: many

CDR3 DNA: TGCAGTGCTCCGACCGGGACAGGGGAAAAACTGTTTTTT
CDR3 protein: CSAPTGTGEKLFF
J gene: TRBJ1-4
D gene: TRBD1
V gene: TRBV20-1
clone size: few

CDR3 DNA: TGTGCCACCAGCAGAGCCCCGGAGTTGACCCAGTACTTC
CDR3 protein: CATSRAPELTQYF
J gene: TRBJ2-5
D gene: NA
V gene: TRBV15
clone size: few

CDR3 DNA: TGTGCCACCAGTGTCCCGGGTGGAGATACGCAGTATTTT
CDR3 protein: CATSVPGGDTQYF
J gene: TRBJ2-3
D gene: NA
V gene: TRBV24-1
clone size: few

CDR3 DNA: TGCGCCAGCAGCCCTTCGAATTCCTACAATGAGCAGTTCTTC
CDR3 protein: CASSPSNSYNEQFF
J gene: TRBJ2-1
D gene: NA
V gene: TRBV5-1
clone size: NA

CDR3 DNA: TGCGCCAGCAGCTTGGTGGCGGCCGAGAGGAGTGAGCAGTTCTTC
CDR3 protein: CASSLVAAERSEQFF
J gene: TRBJ2-1
D gene: NA
V gene: TRBV5-1
clone size: NA

CDR3 DNA: TGCAGTGCTAGAAGGGGAGCTTTCTTT
CDR3 protein: CSARRGAFF
J gene: TRBJ1-1
D gene: NA
V gene: TRBV20-1
clone size: NA

CDR3 DNA: TGCGCCAGCAGTGACAGTCGGGGTCTAGCTTTCTTT
CDR3 protein: CASSDSRGLAFF
J gene: TRBJ1-1
D gene: NA
V gene: TRBV10-2
clone size: NA

CDR3 DNA: TGTGCCAGCAACATTCACTCTGATACGCAGTATTTT
CDR3 protein: CASNIHSDTQYF
J gene: TRBJ2-3
D gene: NA
V gene: TRBV12-3/TRBV12-4
clone size: NA

CDR3 DNA: TGTGCCATCAGTGGACAGCTCATGAACACTGAAGCTTTCTTT
CDR3 protein: CAISGQLMNTEAFF
J gene: TRBJ1-1
D gene: NA
V gene: TRBV10-3
clone size: few

CDR3 DNA: TGTGCCAGCAGCTTGGGATTATGGGGGGCATCGACCGGGAATGAACAGTTCTTC
CDR3 protein: CASSLGLWGASTGNEQFF
J gene: TRBJ2-1
D gene: NA
V gene: TRBV5-6
clone size: once

CDR3 DNA: TGCAGTGCGTGGACTAGCGGGGGGGCCGGAGAGACCCAGTACTTC
CDR3 protein: CSAWTSGGAGETQYF
J gene: TRBJ2-5
D gene: TRBD2
V gene: TRBV20-1
clone size: NA

CDR3 DNA: TGCAGTGCTAGAGAACAGGGTAAAGGCGATACGCAGTATTTT
CDR3 protein: CSAREQGKGDTQYF
J gene: TRBJ2-3
D gene: NA
V gene: TRBV20-1
clone size: few

CDR3 DNA: TGTGCCAGCAGCGTAGCGTCGACAGGCAGATATGGCTACACCTTC
CDR3 protein: CASSVASTGRYGYTF
J gene: TRBJ1-2
D gene: NA
V gene: TRBV9
clone size: few

CDR3 DNA: TGCAGTGCTACCGTGACAGCCTATAATTCACCCCTCCACTTT
CDR3 protein: CSATVTAYNSPLHF
J gene: TRBJ1-6
D gene: NA
V gene: TRBV20-1
clone size: few

CDR3 DNA: TGTGCCTCTGACGGGGACTACGAGCAGTACTTC
CDR3 protein: CASDGDYEQYF
J gene: TRBJ2-7
D gene: NA
V gene: TRBV6-5
clone size: few

CDR3 DNA: TGTGCCAGCAGTGCCATCCTCAGCTCTGGGGCCAACGTCCTGACTTTC
CDR3 protein: CASSAILSSGANVLTF
J gene: TRBJ2-6
D gene: NA
V gene: TRBV27
clone size: once

CDR3 DNA: TGTGCCAGCAGCTTAGAGACCGGGACGGCAGAGACCCAGTACTTC
CDR3 protein: CASSLETGTAETQYF
J gene: TRBJ2-5
D gene: NA
V gene: TRBV7-6
clone size: NA

CDR3 DNA: TGCAGTGCTAATCTGGTGGTGGGGAATGAGCAGTTCTTC
CDR3 protein: CSANLVVGNEQFF
J gene: TRBJ2-1
D gene: NA
V gene: TRBV20-1
clone size: NA

CDR3 DNA: TGTGCCAGCGGATTAGGACAGGAAAATTCACCCCTCCACTTT
CDR3 protein: CASGLGQENSPLHF
J gene: TRBJ1-6
D gene: TRBD1
V gene: TRBV3-1
clone size: NA

CDR3 DNA: TGTGCCAGTAGTAAGATAAGGACTGAAGCTTTCTTT
CDR3 protein: CASSKIRTEAFF
J gene: TRBJ1-1
D gene: NA
V gene: TRBV19
clone size: NA

CDR3 DNA: TGTGCCAGCAGTTATAGGGCCCGCCCAGAGGAGCAGTTCTTC
CDR3 protein: CASSYRARPEEQFF
J gene: TRBJ2-1
D gene: NA
V gene: TRBV6-5
clone size: NA

CDR3 DNA: TGTGCCAGCAGTATCATACTCGGGACTAGCGGCACAGATACGCAGTATTTT
CDR3 protein: CASSIILGTSGTDTQYF
J gene: TRBJ2-3
D gene: TRBD2
V gene: TRBV6-2/TRBV6-3
clone size: NA

CDR3 DNA: TGCGCCAGCAGCCGAAGCTTCCCCAGCTCCTACGAGCAGTACTTC
CDR3 protein: CASSRSFPSSYEQYF
J gene: TRBJ2-7
D gene: NA
V gene: TRBV5-1
clone size: NA

CDR3 DNA: TGCAGCGTTGTCGGCGGAGGAGGCACAGATACGCAGTATTTT
CDR3 protein: CSVVGGGGTDTQYF
J gene: TRBJ2-3
D gene: NA
V gene: TRBV29-1
clone size: few

CDR3 DNA: TGTGCCAGCAGTGAACGGCGGGAGGGCGAGCAGTTCTTC
CDR3 protein: CASSERREGEQFF
J gene: TRBJ2-1
D gene: TRBD2
V gene: TRBV6-1
clone size: NA

CDR3 DNA: TGTGCCAGCAGTTTATATTTCGGGGGAGATTATGGCTACACCTTC
CDR3 protein: CASSLYFGGDYGYTF
J gene: TRBJ1-2
D gene: NA
V gene: TRBV28
clone size: NA

CDR3 DNA: TGTGCCAGCTCACCCGGGACTACCCGGAACAATGAGCAGTTCTTC
CDR3 protein: CASSPGTTRNNEQFF
J gene: TRBJ2-1
D gene: TRBD2
V gene: TRBV18
clone size: NA

CDR3 DNA: TGTGCCAGCAGCTTCCAACCTCCCTTACTAGCGGGAGGACACAATGTGCAGTACTTC
CDR3 protein: CASSFQPPLLAGGHNVQYF
J gene: TRBJ2-5
D gene: TRBD2
V gene: TRBV7-2
clone size: NA

CDR3 DNA: TGTGCCAGCAGCCAAGAACCAGCCGAGACCCGGTACTTC
CDR3 protein: CASSQEPAETRYF
J gene: TRBJ2-7
D gene: NA
V gene: TRBV4-2
clone size: NA

CDR3 DNA: TGCAGCGTTGCCAGAGCGAGCACCGGGGAGCTGTTTTTT
CDR3 protein: CSVARASTGELFF
J gene: TRBJ2-2
D gene: NA
V gene: TRBV29-1
clone size: NA

CDR3 DNA: TGCAGTGCCGCTCGGCTGGGAGGTGAAAAACTGTTTTTT
CDR3 protein: CSAARLGGEKLFF
J gene: TRBJ1-4
D gene: NA
V gene: TRBV20-1
clone size: once

CDR3 DNA: TGTGCCAGCAGCTCCCCAGTCGGGGGGCCGGGGGACACTGAAGCTTTCTTT
CDR3 protein: CASSSPVGGPGDTEAFF
J gene: TRBJ1-1
D gene: NA
V gene: TRBV7-9
clone size: NA

CDR3 DNA: TGTGCCAGCAGTTCCAGACAGGGAACCACTGAAGCTTTCTTT
CDR3 protein: CASSSRQGTTEAFF
J gene: TRBJ1-1
D gene: TRBD1
V gene: TRBV6-5
clone size: few

CDR3 DNA: TGTGCCAGCAGTCCCACAGCGCTAACCCAGTACTTC
CDR3 protein: CASSPTALTQYF
J gene: TRBJ2-7
D gene: NA
V gene: TRBV12-3/TRBV12-4
clone size: few

CDR3 DNA: TGTGCCAGCAGAATGACAGGAAACTATCTTGGCTACACCTTC
CDR3 protein: CASRMTGNYLGYTF
J gene: TRBJ1-2
D gene: NA
V gene: TRBV2
clone size: NA

CDR3 DNA: TGTGCCAGCAGTTACCTTCAGGGGGCGCCAGGGACTGAAGCTTTCTTT
CDR3 protein: CASSYLQGAPGTEAFF
J gene: TRBJ1-1
D gene: TRBD1
V gene: TRBV6-5
clone size: NA

CDR3 DNA: TGTGCCAGCAGCGAGGGGACAGGGTTGAACTATGGCTACACCTTC
CDR3 protein: CASSEGTGLNYGYTF
J gene: TRBJ1-2
D gene: TRBD1
V gene: TRBV9
clone size: NA

CDR3 DNA: TGTGCCATCAGTGACTCTAGCCCAGATACGCAGTATTTT
CDR3 protein: CAISDSSPDTQYF
J gene: TRBJ2-3
D gene: NA
V gene: TRBV10-3
clone size: NA

CDR3 DNA: TGCAGTGCTAGAGATCTCGGGACTAGCGGGGGACGCGAGCAGTTCTTC
CDR3 protein: CSARDLGTSGGREQFF
J gene: TRBJ2-1
D gene: TRBD2
V gene: TRBV20-1
clone size: NA

CDR3 DNA: TGCAGTGCCCCTCGACTAGAAGGGCGGGTTACGCAGTATTTT
CDR3 protein: CSAPRLEGRVTQYF
J gene: TRBJ2-3
D gene: NA
V gene: TRBV20-1
clone size: few